This TCR beta chain was sequenced in a study of T-cell reconstitution after alpha-beta-depleted transplantation in children. This clonotype was counted only a few times. Trimming pared 0 bases from V and 6 bases from J, leaving 18 bases between. The length of the CDR3 is 16 residues. Germline V CDR1 and CDR2: SGHDT, YYEEEE. Preparation of the TCRbeta library involved a method that used unique molecular identifiers. In TCRdb, the PCR reads were re-called with MiXCR into one record per CDR3 protein. Of some 490,000 distinct CDR3 sequences listed, around 12% are singletons. The input for sequencing was PBMCs from the stem cell graft donor, taken from the stem cell graft. The chain combines TRBV5-6 with TRBJ1-1, with D perhaps TRBD1 (6 bases). The receptor's source is a human donor who donated a stem cell graft to a child with combined immunodeficiency. CDR3 sequence reads: CASSLAPGRGGAEAFF. The DNA of the CDR3 is TGTGCCAGCAGCTTGGCGCCAGGTCGGGGGGGCGCTGAAGCTTTCTTT.